Here is one T cell receptor (beta chain) with its context. The sample comes from a study of OX40 agonist ivuxolimab in advanced cancers. The germline V gene has CDR1 SEHNR and CDR2 FQNEAQ (reference sequence). V was pared by 0 bases and J by 2 bases, with 9 bases of the junction left unmatched. The CDR3 totals 18 residues. The assay was immunoSEQ multiplex PCR, and TCRdb's table has in-frame clones only and misses some. The data hold around 18,000 clones, with 60% to 70% observed a single time. This chain links TRBV7-9 with TRBJ2-3; 9 bases agree with TRBD1. Sequencing was performed on CD4+ or CD8+ T cells sorted from blood, taken in a trial of the OX40 agonist ivuxolimab. This TCR was recovered from an adult with an advanced solid tumor such as melanoma, head and neck, liver or kidney cancer. The CDR3 DNA sequence: TGTGCCAGCAGCTTAGCGCGGGGACAGGGTTTAACCACAGATACGCAGTATTTT. Amino acid sequence: CASSLARGQGLTTDTQYF.